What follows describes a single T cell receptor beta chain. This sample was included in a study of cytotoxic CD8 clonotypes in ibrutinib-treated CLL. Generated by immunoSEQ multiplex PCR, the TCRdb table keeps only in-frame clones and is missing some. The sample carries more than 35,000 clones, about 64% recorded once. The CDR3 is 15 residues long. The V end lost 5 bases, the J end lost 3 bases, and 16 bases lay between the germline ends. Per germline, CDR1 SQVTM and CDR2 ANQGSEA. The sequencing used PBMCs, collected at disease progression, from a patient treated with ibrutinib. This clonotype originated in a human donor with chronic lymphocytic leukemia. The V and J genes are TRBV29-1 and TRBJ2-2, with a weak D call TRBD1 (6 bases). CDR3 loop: CSVTLGTSYTGELFF. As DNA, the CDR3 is TGCAGCGTTACCCTCGGGACATCCTACACCGGGGAGCTGTTTTTT.